The 13 T cell receptor beta chains listed next were all sequenced from one sample in a study of graft-versus-host responses after intestinal transplantation. Profiling relied on immunoSEQ multiplex PCR, and the TCRdb table lists in-frame clones only, not all of them. The data contain about 88,000 clones, around 93% of them singletons. No cognate antigen is known for these TCRs. Here the sequenced sample was unstimulated CD4+ T cells sorted from spleen or lymph node cells, taken before transplant. The source is a human donor who was the organ donor for an intestinal transplant.

The chain joins TRBV5-1 to TRBJ2-7, with 10 nucleotides matching TRBD2. The CDR3 is made up of 14 amino acids. J gave up 4 bases and V 5 bases, and 6 bases lay outside the gene matches. Germline lookup yields CDR1 SGHRS and CDR2 YFSETQ. The CDR3 nucleotides read TGCGCCAGCAGTCCTAGCGGGAGTGTGTACGAGCAGTACTTC. Translated: CASSPSGSVYEQYF.

The chain combines TRBV28 with TRBJ1-3; 10 nucleotides agree with TRBD1. V dropped 1 base and J dropped 4; count of bases not matched to a gene: 4. CDR1 and CDR2 from the germline V gene are MDHEN and SYDVKM. CDR3 length: 16 amino acids. The CDR3 DNA reads TGTGCCAGCAGTTTATTCAGGACAGGGGGAGGAAACACCATATATTTT. It specifies CASSLFRTGGGNTIYF.

CDR3 loop: CASSLDRGYGYTF. In nucleotides, the CDR3 is TGTGCCAGCAGCTTAGATCGGGGGTATGGCTACACCTTC. The rearrangement joins TRBV11-2 to TRBJ1-2; D is perhaps TRBD1 (5 bases). The CDR3 totals 13 residues. Germline values: CDR1 SGHAT, CDR2 FQNNGV. Trimming took 0 bases from V and 5 from J, leaving 7 bases between them.

V is TRBV7-8 and J is TRBJ1-2, with D unresolved. The CDR3 contains 15 residues. V lost 4 bases, J lost 6 bases, and 18 bases lay in between. Germline V lookup: CDR1 SGHVS, CDR2 FQNEAQ. For the CDR3, the DNA is TGTGCCAGCAGCTCGACTAAAGGGTCCCTCCATGGCTACACCTTC. Amino acids: CASSSTKGSLHGYTF.

The J gene is TRBJ2-3, the V gene TRBV29-1; 11 nucleotides line up with TRBD2. Trimming took 4 bases from V and 6 from J; bases not matched to a gene: 9. The germline gives CDR1 SQVTM, CDR2 ANQGSEA. The CDR3 loop spans 15 amino acids. The CDR3 bases are TGCAGCGTTGCCCGACTAGCGGGATGGGGGGATACGCAGTATTTT. This sequence encodes CSVARLAGWGDTQYF.

The rearrangement uses TRBV5-1 and TRBJ2-5; 8 bases line up with TRBD1. There are 15 residues in the CDR3. Trimming took 1 base from V and 5 from J; bases not matched to a gene: 7. Germline V gene lookup returns CDR1 SGHRS and CDR2 YFSETQ. CDR3 nucleotides: TGCGCCAGCAGCTTGTCCCCAGGGGGCTACGAGACCCAGTACTTC. It encodes CASSLSPGGYETQYF.

The rearrangement uses TRBV11-2 and TRBJ2-7; possible D gene TRBD2, 5 bases. CDR1 is SGHAT and CDR2 is FQNNGV in the germline V gene. The V and J ends lost 4 bases and 2 bases respectively, with 12 bases between them. CDR3 length: 14 residues. For the CDR3, the DNA is TGTGCCAGCAGCTATGACGGAGGTACCTACGAGCAGTACTTC. This gives the protein CASSYDGGTYEQYF.

The chain is built from TRBV7-9 and TRBJ2-7, with 14 bases lining up with TRBD2. V was pared by 1 base and J by 6 bases, with 5 bases of the junction left unmatched. Per the germline V gene, CDR1 is SEHNR and CDR2 is FQNEAQ (reference sequence). The CDR3 runs to 16 residues. The CDR3 region has the DNA TGTGCCAGCAGCTTAGTACGGACTAGCGGGAGGTCCGAGCAGTACTTC. Its translation is CASSLVRTSGRSEQYF.

The chain recombines TRBV30 with TRBJ2-5; TRBD2 matches at 9 bases. Per germline, CDR1 GTSNPN and CDR2 SVGIG (reference sequence). V shed 6 bases and J 7 bases; nucleotides not matched to a gene: 24. The CDR3 is made up of 18 amino acids. Written as DNA, the CDR3 is TGTGCCTGCCTTACTTCCATTCGGGCGGGGGGGCCTTGGGGGACCCAGTACTTC. Translation: CACLTSIRAGGPWGTQYF.

The rearrangement links TRBV6-1 to TRBJ2-7; D remains unclear. V lost 2 bases, J lost 6 bases, and 20 bases lay in between. Germline CDR1 MNHNS, CDR2 SASEGT. CDR3 size: 16 residues. CDR3 in DNA: TGTGCCAGCAGTGAATCTGGCGGAATCCCCTGGTCCGAGCAGTACTTC. The encoded protein is CASSESGGIPWSEQYF.

The gene calls are TRBV27 and TRBJ2-7, with D possibly being TRBD2 (7 bases). The CDR3 is made up of 13 amino acids. Germline V gene sequence: CDR1 MNHEY, CDR2 SMNVEV (reference sequence). V dropped 6 bases and J dropped 1 base, with 10 bases sitting between them. The CDR3 loop reads CASSRGLSYEQYF. The CDR3 coding sequence is TGTGCCAGCAGCAGGGGACTATCCTACGAGCAGTACTTC.

The V call is TRBV5-6, the J call TRBJ2-7; tentatively, D is TRBD1 (6 bases). V dropped 1 base and J dropped 2 bases, with 13 bases sitting between them. Germline CDR1 and CDR2: SGHDT and YYEEEE. The CDR3 length is 15 residues. CDR3 residues: CASSLKGELTYEQYF. DNA of the CDR3: TGTGCCAGCAGCTTGAAGGGGGAGTTAACCTACGAGCAGTACTTC.

The count of this clone is one. The chain combines TRBV27 with TRBJ2-1; the match to TRBD2 covers 7 bases. Trimming cost V 5 bases and J 3 bases; bases outside gene matches: 7. The CDR3 spans 15 residues. Germline loops: CDR1 MNHEY, CDR2 SMNVEV (reference sequence). The CDR3 coding sequence is TGTGCCAGCAGTCATTCCGGGACTATCTACAATGAGCAGTTCTTC. Translated, it gives CASSHSGTIYNEQFF.